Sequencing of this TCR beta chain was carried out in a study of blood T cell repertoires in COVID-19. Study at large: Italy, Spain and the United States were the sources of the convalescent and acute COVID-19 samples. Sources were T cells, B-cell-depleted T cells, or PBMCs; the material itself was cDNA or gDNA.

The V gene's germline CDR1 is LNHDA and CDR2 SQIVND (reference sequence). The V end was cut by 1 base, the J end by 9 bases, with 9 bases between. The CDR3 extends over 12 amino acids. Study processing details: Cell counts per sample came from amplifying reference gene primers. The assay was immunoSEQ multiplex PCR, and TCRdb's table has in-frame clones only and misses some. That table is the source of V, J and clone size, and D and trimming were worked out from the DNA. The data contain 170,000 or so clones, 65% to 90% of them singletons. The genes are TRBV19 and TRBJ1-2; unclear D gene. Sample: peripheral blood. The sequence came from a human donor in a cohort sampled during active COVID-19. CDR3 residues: CASSIGAKSYTF. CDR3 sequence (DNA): TGTGCCAGTAGTATAGGCGCCAAGAGCTACACCTTC.